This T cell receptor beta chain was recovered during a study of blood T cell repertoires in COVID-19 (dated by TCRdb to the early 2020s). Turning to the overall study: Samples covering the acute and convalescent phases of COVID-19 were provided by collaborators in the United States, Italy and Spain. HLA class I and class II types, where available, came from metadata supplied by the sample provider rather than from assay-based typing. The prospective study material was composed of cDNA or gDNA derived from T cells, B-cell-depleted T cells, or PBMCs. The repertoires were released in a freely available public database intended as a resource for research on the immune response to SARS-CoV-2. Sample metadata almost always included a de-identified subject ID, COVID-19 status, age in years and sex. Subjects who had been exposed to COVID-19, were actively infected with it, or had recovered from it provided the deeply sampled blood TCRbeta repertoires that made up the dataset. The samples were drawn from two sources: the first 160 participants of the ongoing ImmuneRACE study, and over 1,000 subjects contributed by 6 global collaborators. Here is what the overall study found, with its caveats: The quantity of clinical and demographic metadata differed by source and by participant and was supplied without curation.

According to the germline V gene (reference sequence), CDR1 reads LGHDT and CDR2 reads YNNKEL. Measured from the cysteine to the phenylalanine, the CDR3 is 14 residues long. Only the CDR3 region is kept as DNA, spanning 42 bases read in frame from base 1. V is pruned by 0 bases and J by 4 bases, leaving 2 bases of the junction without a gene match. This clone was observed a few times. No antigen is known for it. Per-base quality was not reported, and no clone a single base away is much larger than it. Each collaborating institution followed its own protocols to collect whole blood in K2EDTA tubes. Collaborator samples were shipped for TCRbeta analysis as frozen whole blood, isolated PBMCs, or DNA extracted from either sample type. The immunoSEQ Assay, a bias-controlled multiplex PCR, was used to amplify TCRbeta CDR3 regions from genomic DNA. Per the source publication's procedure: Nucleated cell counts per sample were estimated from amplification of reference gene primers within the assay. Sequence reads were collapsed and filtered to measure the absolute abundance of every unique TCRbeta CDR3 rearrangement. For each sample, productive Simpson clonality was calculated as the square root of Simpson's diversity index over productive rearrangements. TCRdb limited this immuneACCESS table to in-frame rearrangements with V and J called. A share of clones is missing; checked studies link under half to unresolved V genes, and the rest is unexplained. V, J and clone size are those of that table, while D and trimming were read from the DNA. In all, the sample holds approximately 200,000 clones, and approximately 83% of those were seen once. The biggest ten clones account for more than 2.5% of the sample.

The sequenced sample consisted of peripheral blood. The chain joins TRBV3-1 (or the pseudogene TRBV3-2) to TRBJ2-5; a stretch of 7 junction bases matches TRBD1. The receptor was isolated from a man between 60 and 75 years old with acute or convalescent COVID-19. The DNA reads TGTGCCAGCAGCCAAGATAACAGGGGAGAGACCCAGTACTTC. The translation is CASSQDNRGETQYF.